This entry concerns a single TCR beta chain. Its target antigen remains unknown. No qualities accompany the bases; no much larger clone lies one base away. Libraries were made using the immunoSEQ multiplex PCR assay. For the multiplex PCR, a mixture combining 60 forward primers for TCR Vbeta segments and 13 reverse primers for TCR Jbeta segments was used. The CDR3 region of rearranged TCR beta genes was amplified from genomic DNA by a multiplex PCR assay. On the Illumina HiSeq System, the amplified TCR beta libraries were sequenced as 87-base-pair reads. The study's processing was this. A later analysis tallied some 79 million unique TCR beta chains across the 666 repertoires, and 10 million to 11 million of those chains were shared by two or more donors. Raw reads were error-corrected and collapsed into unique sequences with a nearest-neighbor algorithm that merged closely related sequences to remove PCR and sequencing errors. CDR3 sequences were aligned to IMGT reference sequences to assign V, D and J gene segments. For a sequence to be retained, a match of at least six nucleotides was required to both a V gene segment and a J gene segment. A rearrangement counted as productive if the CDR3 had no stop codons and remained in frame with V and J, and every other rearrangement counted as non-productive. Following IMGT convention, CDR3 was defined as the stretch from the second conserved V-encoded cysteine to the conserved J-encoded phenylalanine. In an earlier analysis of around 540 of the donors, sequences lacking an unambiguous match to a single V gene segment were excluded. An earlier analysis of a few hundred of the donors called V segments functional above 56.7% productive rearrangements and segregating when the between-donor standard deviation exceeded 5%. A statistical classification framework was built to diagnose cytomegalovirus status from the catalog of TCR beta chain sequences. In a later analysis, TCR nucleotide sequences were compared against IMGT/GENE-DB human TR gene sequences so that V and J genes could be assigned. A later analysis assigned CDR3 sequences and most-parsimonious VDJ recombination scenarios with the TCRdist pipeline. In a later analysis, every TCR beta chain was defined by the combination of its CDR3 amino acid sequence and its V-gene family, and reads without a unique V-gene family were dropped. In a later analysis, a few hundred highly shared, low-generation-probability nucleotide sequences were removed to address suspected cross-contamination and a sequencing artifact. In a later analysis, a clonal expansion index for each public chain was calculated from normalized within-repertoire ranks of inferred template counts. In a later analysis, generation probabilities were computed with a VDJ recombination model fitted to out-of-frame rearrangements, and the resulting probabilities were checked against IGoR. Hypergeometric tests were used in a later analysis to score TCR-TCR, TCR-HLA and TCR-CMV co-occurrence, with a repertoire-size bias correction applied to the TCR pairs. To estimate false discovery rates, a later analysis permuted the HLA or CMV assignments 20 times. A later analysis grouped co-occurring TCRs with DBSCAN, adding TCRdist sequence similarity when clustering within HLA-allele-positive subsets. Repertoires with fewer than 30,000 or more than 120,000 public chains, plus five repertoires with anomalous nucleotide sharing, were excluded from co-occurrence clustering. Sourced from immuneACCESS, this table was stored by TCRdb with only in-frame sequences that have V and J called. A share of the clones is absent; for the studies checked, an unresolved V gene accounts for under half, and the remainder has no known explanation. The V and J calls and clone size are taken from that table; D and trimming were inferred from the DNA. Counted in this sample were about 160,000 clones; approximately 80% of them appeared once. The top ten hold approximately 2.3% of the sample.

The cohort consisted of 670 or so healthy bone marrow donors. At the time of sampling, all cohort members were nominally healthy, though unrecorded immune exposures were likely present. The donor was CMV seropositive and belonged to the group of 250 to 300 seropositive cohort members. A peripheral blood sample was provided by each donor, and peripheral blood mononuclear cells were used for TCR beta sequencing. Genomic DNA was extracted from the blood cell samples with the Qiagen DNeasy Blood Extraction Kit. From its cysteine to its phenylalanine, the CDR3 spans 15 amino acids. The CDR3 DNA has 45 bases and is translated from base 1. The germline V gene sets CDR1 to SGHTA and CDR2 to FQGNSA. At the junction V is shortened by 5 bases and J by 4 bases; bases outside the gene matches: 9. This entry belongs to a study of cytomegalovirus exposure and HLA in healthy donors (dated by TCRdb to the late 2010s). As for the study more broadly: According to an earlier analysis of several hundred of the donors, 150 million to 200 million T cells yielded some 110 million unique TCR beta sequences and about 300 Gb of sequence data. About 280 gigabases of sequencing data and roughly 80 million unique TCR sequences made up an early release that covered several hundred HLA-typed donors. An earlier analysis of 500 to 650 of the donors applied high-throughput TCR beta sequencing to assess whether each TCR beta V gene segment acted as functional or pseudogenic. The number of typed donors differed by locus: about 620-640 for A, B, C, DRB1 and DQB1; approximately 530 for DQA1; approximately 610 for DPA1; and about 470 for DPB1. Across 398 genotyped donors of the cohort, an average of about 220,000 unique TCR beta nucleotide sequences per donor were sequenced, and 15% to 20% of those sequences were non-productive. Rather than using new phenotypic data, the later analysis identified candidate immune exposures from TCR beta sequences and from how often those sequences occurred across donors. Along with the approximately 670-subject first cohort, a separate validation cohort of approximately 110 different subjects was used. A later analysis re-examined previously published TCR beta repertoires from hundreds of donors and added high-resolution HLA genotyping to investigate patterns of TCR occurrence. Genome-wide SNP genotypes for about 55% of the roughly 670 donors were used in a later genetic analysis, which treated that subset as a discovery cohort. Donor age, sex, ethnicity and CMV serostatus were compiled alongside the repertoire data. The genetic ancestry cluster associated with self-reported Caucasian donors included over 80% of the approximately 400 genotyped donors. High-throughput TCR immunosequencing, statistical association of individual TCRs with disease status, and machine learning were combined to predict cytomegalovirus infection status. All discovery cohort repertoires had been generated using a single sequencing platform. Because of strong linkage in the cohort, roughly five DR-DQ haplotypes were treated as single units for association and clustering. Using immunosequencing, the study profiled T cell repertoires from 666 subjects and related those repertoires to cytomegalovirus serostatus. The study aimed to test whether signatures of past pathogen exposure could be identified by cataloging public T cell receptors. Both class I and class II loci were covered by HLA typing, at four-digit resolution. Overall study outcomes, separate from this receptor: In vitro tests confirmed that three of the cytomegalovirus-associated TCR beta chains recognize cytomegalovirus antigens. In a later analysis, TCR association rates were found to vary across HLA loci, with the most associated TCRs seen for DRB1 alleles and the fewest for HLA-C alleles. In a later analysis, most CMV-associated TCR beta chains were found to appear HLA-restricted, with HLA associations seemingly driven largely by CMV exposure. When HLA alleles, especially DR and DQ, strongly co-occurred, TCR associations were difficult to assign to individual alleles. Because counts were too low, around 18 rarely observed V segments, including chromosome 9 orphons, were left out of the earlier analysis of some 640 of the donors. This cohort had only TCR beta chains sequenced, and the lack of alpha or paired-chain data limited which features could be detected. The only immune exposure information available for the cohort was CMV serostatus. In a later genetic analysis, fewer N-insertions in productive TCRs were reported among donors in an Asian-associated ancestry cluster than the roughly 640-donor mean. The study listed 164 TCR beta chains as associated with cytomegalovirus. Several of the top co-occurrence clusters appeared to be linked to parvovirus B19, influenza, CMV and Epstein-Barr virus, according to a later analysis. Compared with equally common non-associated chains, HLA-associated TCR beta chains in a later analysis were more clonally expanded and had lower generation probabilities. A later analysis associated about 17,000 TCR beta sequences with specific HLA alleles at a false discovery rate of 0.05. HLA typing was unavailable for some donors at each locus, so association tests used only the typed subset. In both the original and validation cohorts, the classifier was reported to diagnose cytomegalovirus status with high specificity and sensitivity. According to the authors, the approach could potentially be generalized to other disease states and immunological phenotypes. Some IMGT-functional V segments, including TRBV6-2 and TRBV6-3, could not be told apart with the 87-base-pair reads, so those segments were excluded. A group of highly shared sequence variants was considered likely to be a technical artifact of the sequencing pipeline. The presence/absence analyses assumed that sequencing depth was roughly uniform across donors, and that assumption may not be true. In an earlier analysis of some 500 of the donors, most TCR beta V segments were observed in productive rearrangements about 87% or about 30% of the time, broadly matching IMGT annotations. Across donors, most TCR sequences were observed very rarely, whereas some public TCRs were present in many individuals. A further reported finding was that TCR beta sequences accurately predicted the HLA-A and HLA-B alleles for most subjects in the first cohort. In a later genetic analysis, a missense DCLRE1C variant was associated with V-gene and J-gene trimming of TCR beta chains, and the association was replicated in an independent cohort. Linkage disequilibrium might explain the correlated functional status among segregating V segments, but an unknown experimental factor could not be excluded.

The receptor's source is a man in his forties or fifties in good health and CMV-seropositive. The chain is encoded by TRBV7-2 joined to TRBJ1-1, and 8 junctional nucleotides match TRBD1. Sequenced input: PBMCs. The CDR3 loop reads CASSLGTGIGTEAFF. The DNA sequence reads TGTGCCAGCAGCCTAGGGACAGGAATAGGCACTGAAGCTTTCTTT.